This note documents a single TCR beta chain sequence. Its specificity is unknown. Assay: immunoSEQ multiplex PCR; the TCRdb copy retains only in-frame clones and omits some. The table records roughly 2,300,000 clones, around 93% of them present only once. The CDR3 has 16 residues. V was pared by 4 bases and J by 3 bases, with 19 bases between. Germline CDR1 SGHDT, CDR2 YYEEEE. This sample was taken from a study of shared clonotypes between healthy human individuals. Study-wide findings and caveats: Clonotype sharing among donors, it was expected, would be affected by sequencing depth.

Donors, without exception, were Caucasian adults residing in Nashville, Tennessee. The V gene is TRBV5-6, the J gene TRBJ1-1; a possible D gene is TRBD1 (6 bases). Sequences were obtained from naive CD4+ T cells from PBMCs. The sample's subset: CD45RA+ positively selected. The sequence was obtained from a man aged 18 to 29 in good health. Some clones in this sample may be carry-over from other donors' samples. The CDR3 here is CASSPGFGEGDTEAFF. As DNA, the CDR3 is TGTGCCAGCAGCCCCGGTTTCGGGGAGGGGGACACTGAAGCTTTCTTT.